A single sample gave rise to the 28 T cell receptor beta chains below, sequenced in a study of shared clonotypes between healthy human individuals. This table comes from immunoSEQ multiplex PCR, and its TCRdb copy is limited to in-frame clones, with some not included. The sample has approximately 1,000,000 clones, roughly 80% seen once. Sequencing used memory CD4+ T cells from PBMCs. Noted subset: CD45RA-negative fraction. All receptors come from a man between 18 and 35 years old in good health. Some clones in this sample may be carry-over from other donors' samples.

This clone was found a few times. The CDR3 sequence is CASGPPWRIGTGELFF. The DNA of the CDR3 is TGTGCCAGCGGTCCCCCTTGGCGAATAGGCACCGGGGAGCTGTTTTTT. This chain connects TRBV7-8 to TRBJ2-2; D uncertain. Germline CDR1 SGHVS, CDR2 FQNEAQ. V gave up 8 bases and J gave up 4 bases, with 20 bases separating them. This CDR3 contains 16 residues.

This chain links TRBV6-4 with TRBJ2-3; 10 bases map to TRBD2. V trimming: 5 bases; J trimming: 6 bases; junction bases outside the gene matches: 8. CDR3 size: 15 residues. Germline loops: CDR1 MRHNA, CDR2 SNTAGT. CDR3 protein: CASSYSGRRADTQYF. CDR3 nucleotides: TGTGCCAGCAGTTATAGCGGGAGGAGAGCCGATACGCAGTATTTT.

The chain joins TRBV7-3 to TRBJ2-1, with a possible D match to TRBD1 (6 bases). CDR1 and CDR2 (germline): SGHTA, FQGTGA. Trimming shortened V by 5 bases and J by 7 bases, and 18 bases separated the two germline ends. The CDR3 spans 15 residues. The CDR3 loop is CASSVSDYRVNEQFF. The CDR3 DNA reads TGTGCCAGCAGCGTTTCAGATTACAGGGTAAATGAGCAGTTCTTC.

The rearrangement uses TRBV10-2 and TRBJ1-5; 7 bases line up with TRBD1. The V segment lost 6 bases and the J segment 3 bases; nucleotides outside the gene matches: 2. Germline V gene lookup returns CDR1 WSHSY and CDR2 SAAADI. This CDR3 is built from 13 residues. CDR3 region: CASRGQNNQPQHF. CDR3 sequence (DNA): TGCGCCAGCAGGGGACAGAACAATCAGCCCCAGCATTTT.

The rearrangement joins TRBV27 to TRBJ1-1, with unresolved D. Germline-derived CDR1 and CDR2 are MNHEY and SMNVEV (reference sequence). The CDR3 totals 16 residues. V was shortened by 1 base and J by 5 bases, with 17 bases between the two germline ends. The CDR3 loop reads CASSLFSAPGLTEAFF. The CDR3 DNA reads TGTGCCAGCAGTTTATTTTCAGCGCCCGGGTTGACTGAAGCTTTCTTT.

With respect to this clone: This clone may be a read error of a much larger clone one base away. The rearrangement uses TRBV5-5 and TRBJ2-1; D is unclear. V was clipped by 4 bases and J by 3 bases, with 2 bases between them. Germline lookup yields CDR1 SGHKS and CDR2 YYEKEE (reference sequence). The CDR3 is 11 amino acids. This CDR3 is CASSIYNEQFF. In DNA, the CDR3 is TGTGCCAGCAGCATCTACAATGAGCAGTTCTTC.

The chain recombines TRBV7-2 with TRBJ1-4; TRBD1 matches 10 bases. The junction had 6 bases not matched to a gene; V was cut back by 3 bases and J by 8 bases. This CDR3 spans 15 amino acids. CDR1 and CDR2 from the germline V gene are SGHTA and FQGNSA. The CDR3 nucleotides read TGTGCCAGCAGCTTCGGTGGGACAGGGGAGGAAAAACTGTTTTTT. This translates into CASSFGGTGEEKLFF.

The rearrangement uses TRBV7-3 and TRBJ2-6; D uncertain. Germline V gives CDR1 SGHTA, CDR2 FQGTGA. Trimming removed 5 bases from V and 0 bases from J, with 20 bases in between. The CDR3 has 19 amino acids. CDR3 region: CASSPQGSSTTSGANVLTF. The CDR3 region has the DNA TGTGCCAGCAGCCCCCAAGGGTCCTCAACCACCTCTGGGGCCAACGTCCTGACTTTC. Supplemented by reference TRBV7-3 and TRBJ2-6, the full variable domain reads GAGVSQTPSNKVTEKGKYVELRCDPISGHTALYWYRQSLGQGPEFLIYFQGTGAADDSGLPNDRFFAVRPEGSVSTLKIQRTERGDSAVYLCASSPQGSSTTSGANVLTFGAGSRLTVL.

This clone was seen a few times. V gene TRBV29-1 combines with J gene TRBJ1-1; D gene uncertain. V shed 4 bases and J shed 3 bases, with 12 bases lying between them. This CDR3 spans 13 amino acids. CDR1 SQVTM and CDR2 ANQGSEA come from the germline V gene. The CDR3 protein is CSVGLQSDTEAFF. CDR3 DNA sequence: TGCAGCGTTGGTCTACAAAGTGACACTGAAGCTTTCTTT.

The chain recombines TRBV27 with TRBJ1-2, with D unclear. In germline, CDR1 is MNHEY, CDR2 SMNVEV (reference sequence). The V end was cut by 0 bases, the J end by 4 bases, with 9 bases between. The CDR3 totals 14 residues. The CDR3 protein is CASSLSVTSYGYTF. The CDR3 DNA is TGTGCCAGCAGTTTATCAGTTACTAGCTATGGCTACACCTTC.

This chain uses TRBV7-9 with TRBJ1-3, with a weak D call TRBD1 (5 bases). The ends were cut back, 8 bases at V and 0 bases at J, with 11 bases in the middle. Per the germline V gene, CDR1 is SEHNR and CDR2 is FQNEAQ (reference sequence). The CDR3 runs 14 residues. CDR3 bases: TGTGCCAGCGGGGGGGGTAACTCTGGAAACACCATATATTTT. Translated, it gives CASGGGNSGNTIYF. The full variable domain, completed using reference TRBV7-9 and TRBJ1-3, is DTGVSQNPRHKITKRGQNVTFRCDPISEHNRLYWYRQTLGQGPEFLTYFQNEAQLEKSRLLSDRFSAERPKGSFSTLEIQRTEQGDSAMYLCASGGGNSGNTIYFGEGSWLTVV.

The chain couples TRBV28 to TRBJ2-5; 10 nucleotides line up with TRBD1. V lost 5 bases, J lost 7 bases, and 10 bases stayed unmatched. Per the germline V gene, CDR1 is MDHEN and CDR2 is SYDVKM. CDR3 length: 15 amino acids. CDR3 in amino acids: CASSVRDRGGWTQYF. The CDR3 DNA reads TGTGCCAGCAGTGTCCGGGACAGGGGTGGATGGACCCAGTACTTC.

The CDR3 sequence: CASSLWAGGLARNTIYF. In DNA, the CDR3 is TGTGCCAGCAGCTTATGGGCAGGGGGCCTAGCTAGAAACACCATATATTTT. The gene calls are TRBV7-8 and TRBJ1-3; 8 bases are shared with TRBD1. Trimming cost V 2 bases and J 5 bases; bases outside gene matches: 11. CDR1 SGHVS and CDR2 FQNEAQ come from the germline V gene. This CDR3 is built from 17 residues.

This sequence joins TRBV28 and TRBJ1-2, with D possibly being TRBD1 (6 bases). Trimming took 5 bases from V and 7 from J, leaving 26 bases between them. Germline V lookup: CDR1 MDHEN, CDR2 SYDVKM. The length of the CDR3 is 17 residues. The CDR3 protein is CASSTRTAAGMGGGYTF. The DNA of the CDR3 is TGTGCCAGCAGTACCCGGACAGCGGCGGGGATGGGAGGTGGCTACACCTTC.

The CDR3 spells CASSIGRGEIGNEQFF. For the CDR3, the DNA is TGTGCCAGCAGCATTGGTCGCGGGGAGATAGGCAATGAGCAGTTCTTC. The gene calls are TRBV5-4 and TRBJ2-1; a possible D gene is TRBD2 (6 bases). Germline V gene data show CDR1 as SGHNT and CDR2 as YYREEE (reference sequence). CDR3 size: 16 residues. Trimming took 4 bases from V and 6 from J, leaving 20 bases between them.

This chain links TRBV7-2 with TRBJ2-7, with no clear D. Trimming stripped 1 base from V and 3 bases from J, with 13 bases between. The germline gives CDR1 SGHTA, CDR2 FQGNSA. This CDR3 has 15 residues. CDR3 DNA: TGTGCCAGCAGCTTAGTTGCCCTCCAGAGCTACGAGCAGTACTTC. As protein: CASSLVALQSYEQYF. Variable domain in full (rest from reference TRBV7-2 and TRBJ2-7): GAGVSQSPSNKVTEKGKDVELRCDPISGHTALYWYRQSLGQGLEFLIYFQGNSAPDKSGLPSDRFSAERTGGSVSTLTIQRTQQEDSAVYLCASSLVALQSYEQYFGPGTRLTVT.

This clone was seen only once. V gene TRBV7-9 combines with J gene TRBJ1-1, with no clear D. V shed 3 bases and J shed 2 bases, with 16 bases lying between them. From germline, CDR1 is SEHNR and CDR2 FQNEAQ (reference sequence). This CDR3 has 16 amino acids. CDR3 loop: CASSFNLGPGNTEAFF. CDR3 coding DNA: TGTGCCAGCAGCTTCAATCTGGGCCCGGGAAACACTGAAGCTTTCTTT.

The rearrangement links TRBV28 to TRBJ1-2; possible D gene TRBD1, 6 bases. The CDR3 length is 14 residues. Germline CDR1 reads MDHEN; CDR2 reads SYDVKM. V was shortened by 8 bases and J by 4 bases, with 17 bases between the two germline ends. The CDR3 sequence: CASRPEHRVYGYTF. Here the CDR3 DNA reads TGTGCCAGCCGACCCGAGCACAGGGTCTATGGCTACACCTTC.

This clone showed up just a few times. This chain links TRBV5-4 with TRBJ1-2; 9 bases line up with TRBD1. The J segment lost 7 bases and the V segment lost 4 bases, leaving 5 bases of the junction unmatched. Per the germline V gene, CDR1 is SGHNT and CDR2 is YYREEE (reference sequence). There are 13 residues in the CDR3. The DNA for the CDR3 is TGTGCCAGCAGCACACAGGGGGCGAGTGGCTACACCTTC. It yields the protein CASSTQGASGYTF.

There are a few counts of this clone. The V gene is TRBV28, the J gene TRBJ2-7; 7 nucleotides align to TRBD1. Germline CDR1 and CDR2: MDHEN and SYDVKM. This CDR3 region has 16 residues. V shed 4 bases and J 9 bases; nucleotides not matched to a gene: 18. The CDR3 coding sequence is TGTGCCAGCAGTTCCTTCGCGGACCCAAGGGGGCAGGGGCAGTACTTC. Residues: CASSSFADPRGQGQYF.

This clone was seen a single time. The genes are TRBV7-8 and TRBJ1-2; D call uncertain. Germline loops: CDR1 SGHVS, CDR2 FQNEAQ. V shed 2 bases and J shed 2 bases, with 18 bases lying between them. CDR3 length: 17 residues. The CDR3 is CASSLRVGPSSNYGYTF. Written as DNA, the CDR3 is TGTGCCAGCAGCTTACGCGTAGGACCCTCTTCCAACTATGGCTACACCTTC.

The chain uses TRBV5-1 and TRBJ1-2, with D hard to call. V lost 3 bases, J lost 8 bases, and 17 bases lay in between. Germline V gene sequence: CDR1 SGHRS, CDR2 YFSETQ. CDR3 length: 14 residues. CDR3 loop: CASSSGGTMGGYTF. In nucleotides, the CDR3 is TGCGCCAGCAGCTCAGGAGGCACCATGGGAGGCTACACCTTC.

This chain uses TRBV6-5 with TRBJ1-2; no reliable D call. This CDR3 is 13 amino acids long. Germline lookup yields CDR1 MNHEY and CDR2 SVGAGI. Trimming removed 8 bases at V and 4 bases at J, with 14 bases between. This chain's CDR3 is CASVGVSSYGYTF. The CDR3 DNA reads as TGTGCCAGCGTCGGGGTATCAAGCTATGGCTACACCTTC.

This chain connects TRBV11-3 to TRBJ1-1, with D uncertain. Germline values: CDR1 SGHNT, CDR2 YENEEA. This CDR3 is built from 14 residues. Trimming pared 0 bases from V and 2 bases from J, leaving 7 bases between. CDR3 residues: CASSLDRGNTEAFF. DNA for the CDR3: TGTGCCAGCAGCTTAGATCGGGGAAACACTGAAGCTTTCTTT.

Note on this clone: The junction departs from the called germline gene at one end, perhaps through a read error. The chain couples TRBV2 to TRBJ2-5; TRBD1 aligns across 8 bases. This CDR3 is 15 amino acids long. Per germline, CDR1 SNHLY and CDR2 FYNNEI. The CDR3 region is CASREDRGGVETQYF. The CDR3 coding sequence is TGTGCCAGCAGGGAAGACAGGGGAGGTGTAGAGACCCAGTACTTC. The variable domain in full, with the rest retrieved from reference TRBV2 and TRBJ2-5, is EPEVTQTPSHQVTQMGQEVILRCVPISNHLYFYWYRQILGQKVEFLVSFYNNEISEKSEIFDDQFSVERPDGSNFTLKIRSTKLEDSAMYFCASREDRGGVETQYFGPGTRLLVL.

The chain combines TRBV10-3 with TRBJ2-7; TRBD2 matches 8 bases. Trimming removed 6 bases from V and 12 bases from J; junction bases left unmatched: 10. Germline V gene sequence: CDR1 ENHRY, CDR2 SYGVKD. The CDR3 contains 12 residues. DNA of the CDR3: TGTGCCATCAGCGAGGCGCGGGAGGTTCTGTACTTC. It translates to CAISEAREVLYF.

The chain is built from TRBV6-5 and TRBJ1-5; maybe TRBD1 (6 bases). Trimming took off 6 bases at V and 1 base at J, with 10 bases between the two ends. CDR1 MNHEY and CDR2 SVGAGI come from the germline V gene. The CDR3 contains 14 residues. This CDR3 reads CASRVRGSNQPQHF. CDR3 bases: TGTGCCAGCAGGGTCAGGGGCAGCAATCAGCCCCAGCATTTT.

The chain uses TRBV27 and TRBJ2-2; D may be TRBD1 or TRBD2 (5 bases each). Germline V gives CDR1 MNHEY, CDR2 SMNVEV (reference sequence). The CDR3 extends over 14 amino acids. The ends were cut back, 8 bases at V and 1 base at J, with 11 bases in the middle. The CDR3 is CASLSGRNTGELFF. In DNA, the CDR3 is TGTGCCAGCCTGTCGGGGCGGAACACCGGGGAGCTGTTTTTT.